This TCR beta chain was sequenced for a study of identical twins. CDR1 is DFQATT and CDR2 is SNEGSKA in the germline V gene (reference sequence). Trimming stripped 6 bases from V and 3 bases from J, with 15 bases between. The CDR3 totals 13 residues. Whole-study findings and limits: Alpha sequences out of frame and shared by twins had excess low generation probability.

TCRdb fed the 5' RACE reads into MiXCR, producing one record per CDR3 protein. The table includes fewer than 500,000 distinct CDR3 sequences, roughly 24% detected once. This clonotype was seen only a few times. Its antigen is unidentified. These data are also associated with another study on T cells expressing NK-cell markers.

The sample was CD4+ T cells sorted from blood. This chain links TRBV20-1 with TRBJ2-7; D may be TRBD1 or TRBD2 (7 bases each). This receptor was obtained from a woman aged 18-35 years in good health. CDR3 DNA: TGCAGTGCCCTCGGCAGGGGGGGCTACGAGCAGTACTTC. Translating it yields CSALGRGGYEQYF.